This T cell receptor beta chain is drawn from a study of T cells in Graves' hyperthyroidism and ophthalmopathy. Study-level points and caveats: Ophthalmopathy and stable hyperthyroidism were separated by a 13 V-J model. Most thyroid clonotypes that were expanded above 0.001 also turned up in blood.

RNA transcripts served as the template for amplifying TCR beta CDR3 regions. The HTBI primer set served for first-round RT-PCR of the TCR CDR3. TCRdb reprocessed the multiplex PCR reads with MiXCR, giving one entry per CDR3 protein. In the table there are about 700,000 distinct CDR3 sequences, 14% of which are singletons. Newly diagnosed hyperthyroidism patients aged 18 to 65 years had disease lasting under 2 months. 9 to 10 ml fresh peripheral blood yielded the PBMCs. V lost 0 bases to trimming and J lost 3 bases, with 15 bases between them. This CDR3 has 16 residues. CDR1 is DFQATT, CDR2 SNEGSKA, per germline (reference sequence). The sample holds a few counts of this clonotype. What it recognizes is unknown.

Sequenced material: blood. The receptor's source is a woman under 30 with Graves' hyperthyroidism. V usage is TRBV20-1 and J usage is TRBJ1-5; the D gene is possibly TRBD1 (5 bases). The CDR3 DNA is TGCAGTGCTAGAGATTTGGGATCAGGGACCAATCAGCCCCAGCATTTT. Translation gives CSARDLGSGTNQPQHF.